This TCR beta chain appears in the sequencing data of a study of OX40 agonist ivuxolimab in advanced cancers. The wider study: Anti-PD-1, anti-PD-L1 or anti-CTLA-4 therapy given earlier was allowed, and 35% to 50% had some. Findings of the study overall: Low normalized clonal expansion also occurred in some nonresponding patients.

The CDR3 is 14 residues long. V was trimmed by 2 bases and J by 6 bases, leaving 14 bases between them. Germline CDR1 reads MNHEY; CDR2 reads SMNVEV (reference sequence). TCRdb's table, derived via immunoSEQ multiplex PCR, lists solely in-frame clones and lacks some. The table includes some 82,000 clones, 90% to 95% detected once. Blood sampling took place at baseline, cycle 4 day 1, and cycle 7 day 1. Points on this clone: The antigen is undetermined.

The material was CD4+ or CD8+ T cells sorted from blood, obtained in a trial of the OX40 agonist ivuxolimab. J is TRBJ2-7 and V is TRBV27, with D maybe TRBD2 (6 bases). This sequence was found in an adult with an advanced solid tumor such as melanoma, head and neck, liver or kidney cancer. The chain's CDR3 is CASSLGGFTGEQYF. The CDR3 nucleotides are TGTGCCAGCAGTTTAGGGGGGTTCACGGGCGAGCAGTACTTC.